This T cell receptor (beta chain) emerged from a study of response to subunit inactivated influenza vaccine (dated by TCRdb to between 2018 and 2020). For the study in its entirety: Deep quantitative T cell receptor repertoire profiling was used in the study to track responses to a trivalent subunit inactivated influenza vaccine.

Remarks on this clonotype: Its antigen remains unidentified. Per-base qualities were not stored, and no clone one base away is much larger.

Libraries were constructed by RT-PCR. Sequencer: Illumina HiSeq 2500. Using fastp at Q25 and MiXCR, TCRdb reprocessed the public reads and kept productive beta chains. All rows with the same CDR3 protein become a single entry with the most common DNA and genes. The sample table lists about 800,000 distinct CDR3 sequences, about 20% of them with a count of one. About 9.4% of the sample lies in the top ten. What the authors observed across the whole study: It was suggested by the authors that each seasonal influenza vaccination may recruit only a limited number of new T cells.

Taken from cysteine to phenylalanine, the CDR3 has 16 residues. The DNA shown is the 48-base CDR3, in frame from base 1. V is cut back by 5 bases and J by 4 bases, with 14 bases in the junction unmatched. For CDR1 and CDR2, the germline V gene lists SGHTA and FQGNSA. Sequenced material: PBMCs from blood, taken about 5 days after vaccination. The receptor chain draws on TRBV7-2 and TRBJ2-7, with TRBD1 matching 7 junction bases. This receptor was obtained from a man aged 50-59 years who received an inactivated influenza vaccine. Donor details come from another sample of the same person, matched by shared clones. The DNA sequence follows: TGTGCCAGCAGCCGAGCAGGAGACAGGGTGGTTTACGAGCAGTACTTC. Its translation reads: CASSRAGDRVVYEQYF.